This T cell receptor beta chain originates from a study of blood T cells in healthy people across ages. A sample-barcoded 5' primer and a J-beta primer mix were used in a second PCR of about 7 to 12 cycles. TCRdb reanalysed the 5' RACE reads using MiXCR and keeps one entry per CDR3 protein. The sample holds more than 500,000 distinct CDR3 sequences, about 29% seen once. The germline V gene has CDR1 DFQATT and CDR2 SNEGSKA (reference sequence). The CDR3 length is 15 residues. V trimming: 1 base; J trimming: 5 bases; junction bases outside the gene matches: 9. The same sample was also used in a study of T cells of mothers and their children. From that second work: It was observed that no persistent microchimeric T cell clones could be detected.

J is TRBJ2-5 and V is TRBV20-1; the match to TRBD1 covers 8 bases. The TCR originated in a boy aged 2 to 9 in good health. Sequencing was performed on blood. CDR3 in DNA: TGCAGTGCTAGAGCCCCGGACAGGGCTTTTGAGACCCAGTACTTC. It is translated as CSARAPDRAFETQYF.